The 3 T cell receptor beta chains reported below all come from one sample, sequenced in a study of CD8+ T cells in alopecia areata. Following RNA extraction, reverse transcription yielded cDNA that acted as the sequencing template. Generated by immunoSEQ multiplex PCR, the TCRdb table keeps only in-frame clones and is missing some. This sample has under 350,000 clones, with 58% found just once. Treatment noted: oral pan-JAK inhibitor, 5-10 mg twice daily. The source material was CD4+ T cells sorted from blood, sampled at week 24, from a patient treated with tofacitinib. The receptor source for this set is a human donor with alopecia areata.

The table lists this clone with a few counts. The chain uses TRBV29-1 and TRBJ2-5; TRBD2 aligns across 9 bases. This CDR3 has 15 amino acids. With V trimmed by 4 bases and J by 5 bases, 11 bases remained unmatched. Germline V CDR1 and CDR2: SQVTM, ANQGSEA. The CDR3 DNA reads TGCAGCGTTGTACCGGCTAGCGGGGAGGGGGAGACCCAGTACTTC. It is translated as CSVVPASGEGETQYF.

The genes are TRBV2 and TRBJ2-5, with TRBD2 as a possible D gene (6 bases). The V gene lost 8 bases and the J gene lost 0 bases, with 10 bases spanning the gap. The CDR3 runs 13 residues. Germline CDR1 SNHLY, CDR2 FYNNEI. CDR3 nucleotides: TGTGCCAGCGGCGGGGAGTACCAAGAGACCCAGTACTTC. This translates into CASGGEYQETQYF.

CDR3 in amino acids: CAWSAKDSTDTQYF. Here the CDR3 DNA reads TGTGCCTGGAGTGCTAAAGACAGCACAGATACGCAGTATTTT. The chain is built from TRBV30 and TRBJ2-3, with D unclear. Trimming shortened V by 1 base and J by 0 bases, and 8 bases separated the two germline ends. The CDR3 loop spans 14 amino acids. The V gene's germline CDR1 is GTSNPN and CDR2 SVGIG (reference sequence).